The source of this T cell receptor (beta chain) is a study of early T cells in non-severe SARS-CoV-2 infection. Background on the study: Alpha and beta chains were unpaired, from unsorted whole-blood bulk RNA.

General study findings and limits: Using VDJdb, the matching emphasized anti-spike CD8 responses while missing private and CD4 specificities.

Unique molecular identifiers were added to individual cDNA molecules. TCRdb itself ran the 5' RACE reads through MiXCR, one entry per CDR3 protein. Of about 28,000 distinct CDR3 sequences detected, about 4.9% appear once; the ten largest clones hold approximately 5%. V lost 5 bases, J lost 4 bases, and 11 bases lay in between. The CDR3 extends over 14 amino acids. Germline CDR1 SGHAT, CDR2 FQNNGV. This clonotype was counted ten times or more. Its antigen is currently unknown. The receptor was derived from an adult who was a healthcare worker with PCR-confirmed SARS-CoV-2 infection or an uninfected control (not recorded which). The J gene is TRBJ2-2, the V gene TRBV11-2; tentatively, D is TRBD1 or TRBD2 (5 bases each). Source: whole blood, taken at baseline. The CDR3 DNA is TGTGCCAGCAGCCGCAGGGACGGCACCGGGGAGCTGTTTTTT. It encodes CASSRRDGTGELFF.